The 13 T cell receptor beta chains given below trace back to one sample, sequenced in a study of shared clonotypes between healthy human individuals. Using immunoSEQ multiplex PCR, the repertoire was profiled, and TCRdb retains in-frame clones only, with some absent. The data hold about 1.5 million clones, with roughly 96% observed a single time. Input material: naive CD4+ T cells sorted from blood. Subset meaning: CD45RA+ positively selected. The source of these receptors is a man under 40 in good health.

The rearrangement joins TRBV5-5 to TRBJ2-6; D remains unclear. The germline gives CDR1 SGHKS, CDR2 YYEKEE (reference sequence). The CDR3 totals 14 residues. Trimming took off 4 bases at V and 3 bases at J, with 8 bases between the two ends. The CDR3: CASSLLGGANVLTF. The CDR3 DNA reads TGTGCCAGCAGCCTATTAGGTGGGGCCAACGTCCTGACTTTC.

This clone came up once. The CDR3: CASSKEISGRSTDTQYF. The CDR3 DNA follows: TGTGCCAGCAGCAAAGAGATTAGCGGGAGAAGCACAGATACGCAGTATTTT. The chain links TRBV11-2 to TRBJ2-3; 9 nucleotides align to TRBD2. From germline, CDR1 is SGHAT and CDR2 FQNNGV. This CDR3 is 17 amino acids long. J lost 0 bases, V lost 5 bases, and 9 bases had no gene match.

The CDR3: CASRAHLGDRANRKNTEAFF. The CDR3 region has the DNA TGTGCCAGCAGAGCACATCTAGGGGACAGGGCGAACAGAAAAAACACTGAAGCTTTCTTT. The chain uses TRBV2 and TRBJ1-1, with 9 bases matching TRBD1. The CDR3 is 20 amino acids. The J segment lost 2 bases and the V segment lost 6 bases, leaving 22 bases of the junction unmatched. Germline assignment: CDR1 SNHLY and CDR2 FYNNEI.

This clone was recorded once. V gene TRBV7-3 combines with J gene TRBJ2-3, with D possibly being TRBD1 (6 bases). Germline CDR1 reads SGHTA; CDR2 reads FQGTGA. The CDR3 spans 15 residues. The germline V and J ends were trimmed by 4 bases and 2 bases, with 13 bases remaining between them. The CDR3 DNA reads TGTGCCAGCAGCTCCAGGGGTCTCGACACAGATACGCAGTATTTT. Translated, it gives CASSSRGLDTDTQYF.

This sequence joins TRBV23-1 and TRBJ2-7; D gene uncertain. TRBV23-1 is filed as an ORF, its function uncertain. V was cut by 2 bases and J by 6 bases, with 8 bases left in between. This CDR3 comprises 12 residues. The CDR3 nucleotides read TGCGCCAGCAGTCAACCAAGAGGCGAGCAGTACTTC. Residues: CASSQPRGEQYF.

This rearrangement joins TRBV28 to TRBJ1-1, with a weak D call TRBD1 (5 bases). The CDR3 runs 15 residues. Per germline, CDR1 MDHEN and CDR2 SYDVKM. Trimming left V 6 bases short and J 5 bases short, with 19 bases between. The CDR3: CASRPPEGRITEAFF. The CDR3 DNA reads TGTGCCAGCAGACCCCCCGAGGGGCGAATAACTGAAGCTTTCTTT.

This clone was counted a single time. The chain joins TRBV29-1 to TRBJ1-5; D may be TRBD1 (5 bases). Germline values: CDR1 SQVTM, CDR2 ANQGSEA. The CDR3 is 13 amino acids. V lost 7 bases and J 6 bases, leaving 16 bases between the germline ends. The CDR3 here is CSGGWGVGQPQHF. CDR3 DNA sequence: TGCAGCGGAGGGTGGGGGGTAGGTCAGCCCCAGCATTTT.

The chain links TRBV19 to TRBJ2-7, with D perhaps matching TRBD1 (5 bases). Germline V gene data show CDR1 as LNHDA and CDR2 as SQIVND (reference sequence). V lost 1 base to trimming and J lost 0 bases, with 10 bases between them. The CDR3 covers 15 residues. CDR3 bases: TGTGCCAGTAGTATAGGTAGACAGAGCTCCTACGAGCAGTACTTC. Its translation is CASSIGRQSSYEQYF.

The chain links TRBV19 to TRBJ1-5, with TRBD1 matching over 11 bases. The trim removed 3 bases at V and 6 bases at J, leaving 7 bases unmatched. The CDR3 totals 16 residues. Germline lookup yields CDR1 LNHDA and CDR2 SQIVND (reference sequence). CDR3 loop: CASSIPTGTGGQPQHF. In nucleotides, the CDR3 is TGTGCCAGTAGTATTCCGACCGGGACAGGGGGTCAGCCCCAGCATTTT. The whole variable domain, filled in from reference TRBV19 and TRBJ1-5, reads DGGITQSPKYLFRKEGQNVTLSCEQNLNHDAMYWYRQDPGQGLRLIYYSQIVNDFQKGDIAEGYSVSREKKESFPLTVTSAQKNPTAFYLCASSIPTGTGGQPQHFGDGTRLSIL.

This clone was found once. The genes are TRBV28 and TRBJ2-7; TRBD2 might be the D (6 bases). CDR1 and CDR2 (germline): MDHEN, SYDVKM. The CDR3 length is 17 residues. V lost 7 bases and J lost 0, with 22 bases in between. CDR3 amino acids: CASISVRGRRGSYEQYF. The CDR3 nucleotides read TGTGCCAGCATCTCAGTAAGGGGCAGGCGGGGCTCCTACGAGCAGTACTTC.

As concerns this clone: This sample includes further DNA sequences coding for the same CDR3. DNA for the CDR3: TGTGCCAGCAGTGTTAGGACAGAGAACACTGAAGCTTTCTTT. Protein sequence: CASSVRTENTEAFF. The J gene is TRBJ1-1, the V gene TRBV2, with D possibly being TRBD1 (6 bases). Germline V gene lookup returns CDR1 SNHLY and CDR2 FYNNEI. Between the trimmed V and J ends, which lost 4 bases and 1 base, there was a span of 10 bases. There are 14 residues in the CDR3.

V and J are TRBV18 and TRBJ1-5; the D gene is possibly TRBD1 (6 bases). CDR3 length equals 16 residues. V lost 3 bases, J lost 3 bases, and 15 bases lay in between. The germline CDR1 and CDR2 sequences are KGHSH and LQKENI. The chain's CDR3 is CASSPGQTGSNQPQHF. The CDR3 DNA reads as TGTGCCAGCTCACCCGGACAGACAGGTTCCAATCAGCCCCAGCATTTT.

As to this clone: This sample includes further DNA sequences coding for the same CDR3. The chain employs TRBV25-1 and TRBJ2-5, with unresolved D. V shed 3 bases and J shed 5 bases, with 10 bases lying between them. The V gene's germline CDR1 is MGHDK and CDR2 SYGVNS. The CDR3 sequence is 13 residues long. The DNA of the CDR3 is TGTGCCAGCAGTGAGGTGGGCCTTGAGACCCAGTACTTC. Its translation is CASSEVGLETQYF.